The clone carrying this T cell receptor (beta chain) appeared many times. What it binds is not known. This CDR3 is 13 amino acids long. Looked up from germline, CDR1 is SEHNR and CDR2 is FQNEAQ (reference sequence). V was clipped by 7 bases and J by 2 bases, with 12 bases between them. The data originate from a study of T cells in Graves' hyperthyroidism and ophthalmopathy. Blood sampling occurred at first hyperthyroidism diagnosis, ahead of any ophthalmopathy symptoms. TCR beta CDR3 regions were amplified from RNA. RT-PCR in the first round (using the HTBI primer set) targeted the TCR CDR3. MiXCR was run by TCRdb on the multiplex PCR reads, yielding one entry per CDR3 protein. Seen here are a few hundred thousand distinct CDR3 sequences, about 15% observed once, and the top ten hold 28%. General study points: Model predictions of ophthalmopathy came a median 6.5 months before onset. Most expanded thyroid clonotypes above 0.001 also appeared in blood.

This chain connects TRBV7-9 to TRBJ2-7; D uncertain. Material: blood. The sequence was collected from a young woman with Graves' hyperthyroidism that later progressed to Graves' ophthalmopathy. The CDR3 nucleotides read TGTGCCAGCAAGGGCGAACCCACCTACGAGCAGTACTTC. Encoded protein: CASKGEPTYEQYF.